This TCR beta chain is from a study of T cells in Graves' hyperthyroidism and ophthalmopathy. Germline loops: CDR1 ENHRY, CDR2 SYGVKD. J gave up 3 bases and V 6 bases, and 11 bases lay outside the gene matches. CDR3 length: 15 amino acids. Amplified TCR beta CDR3 regions came from RNA transcripts. The TCR CDR3 was amplified in a first-round RT-PCR using the HTBI primer set. From the multiplex PCR reads, TCRdb called clonotypes with MiXCR, one entry per CDR3 protein. The table records about 700,000 distinct CDR3 sequences, roughly 45% of them present only once. The gene calls are TRBV10-3 and TRBJ2-7, with TRBD2 matching over 7 bases. The sequence was collected from an adult man with Graves' disease, either hyperthyroidism or ophthalmopathy (not recorded which). Material: peripheral blood or thyroid tissue (not recorded which). CDR3 DNA sequence: TGTGCCATCAGCCAAGCGGCGGGGGTCAACTACGAGCAGTACTTC. It codes for CAISQAAGVNYEQYF.